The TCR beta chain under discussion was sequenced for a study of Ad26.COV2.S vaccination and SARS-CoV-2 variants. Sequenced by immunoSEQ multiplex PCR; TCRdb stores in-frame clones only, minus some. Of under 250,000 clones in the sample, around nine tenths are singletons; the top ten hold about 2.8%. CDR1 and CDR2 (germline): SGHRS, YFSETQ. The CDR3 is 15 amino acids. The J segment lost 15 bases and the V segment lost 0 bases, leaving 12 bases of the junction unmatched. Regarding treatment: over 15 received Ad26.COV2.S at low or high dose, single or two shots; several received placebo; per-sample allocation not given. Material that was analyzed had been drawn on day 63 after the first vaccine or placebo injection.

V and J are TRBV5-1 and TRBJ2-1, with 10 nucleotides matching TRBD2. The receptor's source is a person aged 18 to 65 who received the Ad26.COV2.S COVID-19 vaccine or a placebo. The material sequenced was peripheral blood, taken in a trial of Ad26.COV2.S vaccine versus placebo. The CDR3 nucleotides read TGCGCCAGCAGCTTGGATGGGGCTAGCGGGGGCCCCCCGTTCTTC. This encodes CASSLDGASGGPPFF.